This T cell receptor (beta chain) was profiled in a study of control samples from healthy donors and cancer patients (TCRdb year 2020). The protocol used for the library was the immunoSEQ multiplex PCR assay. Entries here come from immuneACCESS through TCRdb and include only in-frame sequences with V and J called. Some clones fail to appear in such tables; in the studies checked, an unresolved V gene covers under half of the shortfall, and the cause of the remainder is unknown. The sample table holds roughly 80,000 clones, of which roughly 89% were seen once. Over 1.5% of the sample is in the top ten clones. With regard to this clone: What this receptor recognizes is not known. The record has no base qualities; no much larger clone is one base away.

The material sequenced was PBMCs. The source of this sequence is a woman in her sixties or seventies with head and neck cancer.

The CDR3 in this case is CASKGTRNSEQYF. The nucleotide sequence reads as follows: TGTGCCAGCAAGGGGACTAGAAATAGCGAGCAGTACTTC. This chain joins TRBV2 to TRBJ2-7, with TRBD2 identical over 8 junction bases. CDR1 SNHLY and CDR2 FYNNEI were looked up in the germline V gene. At the junction V is shortened by 7 bases and J by 6 bases; bases outside the gene matches: 8. The CDR3 holds 13 amino acids from the cysteine to the phenylalanine. The kept DNA is CDR3 alone, 39 bases in frame from the first base.